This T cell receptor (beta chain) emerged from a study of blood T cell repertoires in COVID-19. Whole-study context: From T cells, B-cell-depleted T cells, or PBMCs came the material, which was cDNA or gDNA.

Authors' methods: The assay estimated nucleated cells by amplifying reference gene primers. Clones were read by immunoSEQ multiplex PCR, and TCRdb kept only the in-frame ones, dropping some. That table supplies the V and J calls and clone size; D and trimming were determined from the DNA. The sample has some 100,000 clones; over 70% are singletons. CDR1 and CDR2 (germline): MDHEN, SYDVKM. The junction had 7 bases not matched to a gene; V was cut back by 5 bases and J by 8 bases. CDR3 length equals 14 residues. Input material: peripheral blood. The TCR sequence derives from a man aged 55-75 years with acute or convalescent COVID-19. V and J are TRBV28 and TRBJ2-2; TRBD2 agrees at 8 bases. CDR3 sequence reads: CASSRSGSRGELFF. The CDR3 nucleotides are TGTGCCAGCAGTCGGAGCGGGAGTCGGGGGGAGCTGTTTTTT.